The 16 T cell receptor beta chains listed next were all sequenced from one sample in a study of shared clonotypes between healthy human individuals. TCRdb's table, derived via immunoSEQ multiplex PCR, lists solely in-frame clones and lacks some. This sample carries around 2,000,000 clones, about 92% of them seen once, and the ten largest clones take more than 1.5%. Terminally differentiated effector memory CD45RA+ cells were left out of the naive CD8 fraction, which was CD45RO-negative and positively selected for CCR7. The specimen sequenced was naive CD8+ T cells from PBMCs. All receptors derive from a man between 18 and 35 years old in good health. Some clones in this sample may be carry-over from other donors' samples.

The rearrangement links TRBV28 to TRBJ1-3; unclear D gene. The V end lost 5 bases, the J end lost 8 bases, and 13 bases lay between the germline ends. CDR1 is MDHEN, CDR2 SYDVKM, per germline. This CDR3 spans 13 amino acids. CDR3 amino acids: CASSPRWAYTIYF. DNA of the CDR3: TGTGCCAGCAGTCCTCGTTGGGCATACACCATATATTTT.

The chain has TRBV9 and TRBJ1-2; weak D call: TRBD1 (5 bases). V was cut by 0 bases and J by 6 bases, with 18 bases left in between. The CDR3 totals 16 residues. The germline V gene has CDR1 SGDLS and CDR2 YYNGEE. The CDR3 DNA reads as TGTGCCAGCAGCGTAGAGCGTAGGGGCCCATCTCATGGCTACACCTTC. This encodes CASSVERRGPSHGYTF.

The genes are TRBV28 and TRBJ2-5, with a possible D match to TRBD2 (5 bases). Trimming took off 4 bases at V and 0 bases at J, with 9 bases between the two ends. Germline V gene lookup returns CDR1 MDHEN and CDR2 SYDVKM. This CDR3 region has 14 residues. CDR3 region: CASSSGLDQETQYF. In DNA form, the CDR3 reads TGTGCCAGCAGTTCCGGACTCGACCAAGAGACCCAGTACTTC.

The chain joins TRBV29-1 to TRBJ1-5, with TRBD1 identical over 7 bases. V shed 4 bases, J shed 6 bases, and the junction held 6 bases outside the gene matches. CDR1 and CDR2 from the germline V gene are SQVTM and ANQGSEA. CDR3 size: 13 residues. This chain's CDR3 is CSVASGGSQPQHF. The CDR3 DNA sequence: TGCAGCGTTGCGTCAGGGGGTAGTCAGCCCCAGCATTTT.

The chain recombines TRBV4-1 with TRBJ2-1, with 8 bases aligning to TRBD1. V shed 1 base and J 0 bases; nucleotides not matched to a gene: 5. Germline V gene sequence: CDR1 MGHRA, CDR2 YSYEKL. This CDR3 has 17 residues. CDR3 protein: CASSQGRGTGSYNEQFF. CDR3 DNA sequence: TGCGCCAGCAGCCAAGGTAGAGGGACAGGCTCCTACAATGAGCAGTTCTTC.

V and J are TRBV4-1 and TRBJ2-7; weak D call: TRBD1 (7 bases). CDR1 MGHRA and CDR2 YSYEKL come from the germline V gene. V was trimmed by 2 bases and J by 6 bases, leaving 11 bases between them. This CDR3 region has 13 residues. In DNA form, the CDR3 reads TGCGCCAGCAGCCAACGACAGGGACTCGAGCAGTACTTC. Translated, it gives CASSQRQGLEQYF.

This chain joins TRBV6-6 and TRBJ1-2; D is undetermined. The germline V gene encodes CDR1 MNHNY and CDR2 SVGAGI (reference sequence). V lost 6 bases, J lost 8 bases, and 13 bases lay in between. The CDR3 extends over 12 amino acids. The CDR3 spells CASSGPNPGYTF. The CDR3 DNA follows: TGTGCCAGCAGCGGCCCCAACCCCGGCTACACCTTC.

CDR3 sequence: CASSVKATSTDTQYF. In nucleotides, the CDR3 is TGTGCCAGCAGCGTCAAAGCAACCAGCACAGATACGCAGTATTTT. The chain uses TRBV9 and TRBJ2-3, with unresolved D. V lost 2 bases to trimming and J lost 0 bases, with 10 bases between them. This CDR3 spans 15 amino acids. Germline CDR1 is SGDLS and CDR2 is YYNGEE.

V gene TRBV19 combines with J gene TRBJ1-1; no reliable D call. CDR3 length equals 12 residues. Germline assignment: CDR1 LNHDA and CDR2 SQIVND (reference sequence). The V gene lost 6 bases and the J gene lost 5 bases, with 10 bases spanning the gap. The CDR3, as DNA: TGTGCCAGTAGACTTGGCTGGACTGAAGCTTTCTTT. It codes for CASRLGWTEAFF.

The chain carries TRBV28 and TRBJ2-2; weak D call: TRBD1 (5 bases). The CDR3 extends over 19 amino acids. Trimming took 5 bases from V and 3 from J, leaving 25 bases between them. CDR1 and CDR2 (germline): MDHEN, SYDVKM. CDR3 region: CASSPHPWVGESDTGELFF. As DNA, the CDR3 is TGTGCCAGCAGTCCCCATCCCTGGGTAGGGGAATCGGACACCGGGGAGCTGTTTTTT.

The chain combines TRBV19 with TRBJ2-2, with a possible D match to TRBD2 (6 bases). Germline CDR1 reads LNHDA; CDR2 reads SQIVND (reference sequence). V was clipped by 11 bases and J by 5 bases, with 21 bases between them. The CDR3 is 15 residues long. CDR3 nucleotide sequence: TGTGCCTCCTCTTCCGGGCTAGCGAGTACCGGGGAGCTGTTTTTT. Encoded protein: CASSSGLASTGELFF.

This rearrangement joins TRBV6-5 to TRBJ2-7, with 9 bases fitting TRBD2. Germline V gives CDR1 MNHEY, CDR2 SVGAGI. This CDR3 is 15 amino acids long. V was clipped by 3 bases and J by 3 bases; unmatched bases: 6. The CDR3 reads CASSYGAGGVYEQYF. The CDR3 DNA reads as TGTGCCAGCAGTTATGGAGCGGGGGGAGTCTACGAGCAGTACTTC.

V is TRBV6-6 and J is TRBJ1-2; no firm D call. Trimming left V 2 bases short and J 0 bases short, with 4 bases between. In germline, CDR1 is MNHNY, CDR2 SVGAGI (reference sequence). The CDR3 has 13 amino acids. This CDR3 reads CASSYETNYGYTF. In DNA form, the CDR3 reads TGTGCCAGCAGTTACGAAACTAACTATGGCTACACCTTC.

The rearrangement links TRBV27 to TRBJ1-4; 8 bases are shared with TRBD1. Germline V gene sequence: CDR1 MNHEY, CDR2 SMNVEV (reference sequence). V was pared by 8 bases and J by 7 bases, with 12 bases of the junction left unmatched. This CDR3 has 15 residues. The CDR3 region has the DNA TGTGCCAGCTCATTCCAGGGGGCTTTTGGTGAAAAACTGTTTTTT. Translated, it gives CASSFQGAFGEKLFF.

The chain combines TRBV6-1 with TRBJ2-2, with TRBD2 matching over 11 bases. CDR3 length: 19 amino acids. V was clipped by 4 bases and J by 5 bases; unmatched bases: 15. Germline CDR1 reads MNHNS; CDR2 reads SASEGT. The CDR3 DNA reads as TGTGCCAGCAGTGTGCGGTGGCTAGCGGGAGGCCGGTGGACCGGGGAGCTGTTTTTT. Translation gives CASSVRWLAGGRWTGELFF.

There are a few counts of this clone. J is TRBJ1-1 and V is TRBV7-9; possible D gene TRBD1, 5 bases. This CDR3 is built from 12 residues. From germline, CDR1 is SEHNR and CDR2 FQNEAQ (reference sequence). Trimming left V 5 bases short and J 11 bases short, with 15 bases between. This chain's CDR3 is CASSPRGVVAFF. The CDR3 DNA is TGTGCCAGCAGCCCTCGGGGGGTTGTGGCTTTCTTT.